Shown below are 15 T cell receptor beta chains from a single sample sequenced in a study of CD4+ T cells in melanoma. TCRdb's table, derived via immunoSEQ multiplex PCR, lists solely in-frame clones and lacks some. The data contain some 9,700 clones, around 69% of them singletons. Specimen: tumor tissue. The source of these receptors is a human donor with melanoma.

V and J are TRBV7-3 and TRBJ1-1, with TRBD1 as a possible D gene (6 bases). The germline CDR1 and CDR2 sequences are SGHTA and FQGTGA. The ends were cut back, 5 bases at V and 5 bases at J, with 18 bases in the middle. The CDR3 has 15 amino acids. For the CDR3, the DNA is TGTGCCAGCAGCCCCAGTGGTGGTCAGGGGACTGAAGCTTTCTTT. Its protein product is CASSPSGGQGTEAFF.

This clone appeared a single time. The V and J genes are TRBV7-3 and TRBJ2-3; 12 bases line up with TRBD2. V dropped 3 bases and J dropped 3; count of bases not matched to a gene: 1. Germline CDR1 is SGHTA and CDR2 is FQGTGA. There are 15 residues in the CDR3. CDR3 bases: TGTGCCAGCAGCTTGACTAGCGGGGGTACAGATACGCAGTATTTT. It yields the protein CASSLTSGGTDTQYF.

The CDR3 DNA follows: TGCGCCAGCAGTCAAATGGGACAGGGGGCTCTCACTGAAGCTTTCTTT. Translating gives CASSQMGQGALTEAFF. This chain uses TRBV23-1 with TRBJ1-1; 12 bases align to TRBD1. TRBV23-1 is annotated as an ORF whose role is uncertain. CDR3 length: 16 residues. The J segment lost 4 bases and the V segment lost 2 bases, leaving 5 bases of the junction unmatched.

V is TRBV6-1 and J is TRBJ1-2; D is unresolved. Looked up from germline, CDR1 is MNHNS and CDR2 is SASEGT. The V gene lost 6 bases and the J gene lost 0 bases, with 8 bases spanning the gap. The CDR3 totals 13 residues. The CDR3 loop reads CASSTLTNYGYTF. The CDR3 DNA reads TGTGCCAGCAGCACCTTGACTAACTATGGCTACACCTTC.

This chain connects TRBV4-2 to TRBJ2-7; either TRBD1 or TRBD2 may supply D (7 bases each). The CDR3 is 18 amino acids. CDR1 LGHNA and CDR2 YNFKEQ come from the germline V gene. V was pared by 0 bases and J by 0 bases, with 18 bases between. CDR3 DNA sequence: TGTGCCAGCAGCCAAGACCCCCATCAGGGGGGGAGCTCCTACGAGCAGTACTTC. It yields the protein CASSQDPHQGGSSYEQYF.

The chain has TRBV15 and TRBJ2-2, with unresolved D. CDR1 and CDR2 from the germline V gene are LNHNV and YYDKDF (reference sequence). This CDR3 contains 14 residues. The V end lost 6 bases, the J end lost 0 bases, and 8 bases lay between the germline ends. The CDR3 here is CATSRRPNTGELFF. For the CDR3, the DNA is TGTGCCACCAGTCGCAGACCGAACACCGGGGAGCTGTTTTTT. Filled out from reference TRBV15 and TRBJ2-2, the complete variable domain reads DAMVIQNPRYQVTQFGKPVTLSCSQTLNHNVMYWYQQKSSQAPKLLFHYYDKDFNNEADTPDNFQSRRPNTSFCFLDIRSPGLGDTAMYLCATSRRPNTGELFFGEGSRLTVL.

The chain is built from TRBV7-6 and TRBJ2-6; weak D call: TRBD1 (5 bases). V was trimmed by 1 base and J by 4 bases, leaving 8 bases between them. In germline, CDR1 is SGHVS, CDR2 FNYEAQ. The CDR3 runs 15 residues. Here the CDR3 reads CASSLVGVGANVLTF. The CDR3 nucleotides are TGTGCCAGCAGCTTAGTAGGGGTCGGGGCCAACGTCCTGACTTTC.

The chain carries TRBV18 and TRBJ2-3, with TRBD2 matching 10 bases. J gave up 2 bases and V 8 bases, and 4 bases lay outside the gene matches. CDR1 is KGHSH and CDR2 is LQKENI in the germline V gene. The CDR3 sequence is 14 residues long. CDR3: CASKTSGHTDTQYF. The CDR3 DNA follows: TGTGCCAGCAAGACTAGCGGGCACACAGATACGCAGTATTTT.

This clone was observed once. Here the CDR3 reads CASSLTQDEQYF. The CDR3 DNA follows: TGCGCCAGCAGCTTAACGCAAGACGAGCAGTACTTC. This sequence joins TRBV5-1 and TRBJ2-7; no definite D call. Germline V gene sequence: CDR1 SGHRS, CDR2 YFSETQ. This CDR3 spans 12 amino acids. V was cut by 2 bases and J by 5 bases, with 8 bases left in between.

This rearrangement joins TRBV27 to TRBJ1-5, with a weak D call TRBD1 (6 bases). In germline, CDR1 is MNHEY, CDR2 SMNVEV (reference sequence). This CDR3 has 17 residues. The germline V and J ends were trimmed by 5 bases and 6 bases, with 23 bases remaining between them. CDR3 loop: CASSRTTLQGVAQPQHF. CDR3 DNA: TGTGCCAGCAGTCGCACGACTTTACAGGGAGTTGCTCAGCCCCAGCATTTT.

This sequence joins TRBV7-3 and TRBJ2-1; TRBD2 agrees at 10 bases. Trimming took 3 bases from V and 6 from J; bases not matched to a gene: 8. From germline, CDR1 is SGHTA and CDR2 FQGTGA. The CDR3 contains 16 residues. CDR3 amino acids: CASSFSGGLPFNEQFF. The CDR3 DNA reads as TGTGCCAGCAGCTTTAGCGGGGGGTTACCATTCAATGAGCAGTTCTTC.

This chain connects TRBV4-1 to TRBJ2-3, with unresolved D. Germline loops: CDR1 MGHRA, CDR2 YSYEKL. CDR3 length: 14 amino acids. V was clipped by 4 bases and J by 6 bases, with 14 bases between them. The CDR3, as DNA: TGCGCCAGCAGCCCTCTGGGCCGGGTGGATACGCAGTATTTT. It translates to CASSPLGRVDTQYF.

The chain employs TRBV5-1 and TRBJ2-1; TRBD1 agrees at 9 bases. This CDR3 contains 16 residues. With V trimmed by 1 base and J by 6 bases, 8 bases remained unmatched. Germline V CDR1 and CDR2: SGHRS, YFSETQ. CDR3: CASSLIAGTGINEQFF. The CDR3 region has the DNA TGCGCCAGCAGCTTGATCGCCGGGACAGGGATCAATGAGCAGTTCTTC.

The J gene is TRBJ2-5, the V gene TRBV7-8; the D is unclear. The CDR3 has 18 amino acids. V was pared by 5 bases and J by 1 base, with 23 bases between. In germline, CDR1 is SGHVS, CDR2 FQNEAQ. The CDR3 DNA sequence: TGTGCCAGCAGCCTGGTTGGTGGGGTACAGTACCGCCAAGAGACCCAGTACTTC. Translated, it gives CASSLVGGVQYRQETQYF.

By share of the sample, this clone is medium-sized. The chain joins TRBV7-9 to TRBJ2-5; the D gene is possibly TRBD2 (7 bases). CDR1 SEHNR and CDR2 FQNEAQ come from the germline V gene (reference sequence). The CDR3 is 15 amino acids. Deletions cut 6 bases from V and 1 base from J, with 15 bases between. CDR3: CASRSIGGAQETQYF. The CDR3 DNA sequence: TGTGCCAGCAGGTCAATAGGGGGGGCCCAAGAGACCCAGTACTTC. Using reference TRBV7-9 and TRBJ2-5 for the parts outside the CDR3, the full variable domain is DTGVSQNPRHKITKRGQNVTFRCDPISEHNRLYWYRQTLGQGPEFLTYFQNEAQLEKSRLLSDRFSAERPKGSFSTLEIQRTEQGDSAMYLCASRSIGGAQETQYFGPGTRLLVL.